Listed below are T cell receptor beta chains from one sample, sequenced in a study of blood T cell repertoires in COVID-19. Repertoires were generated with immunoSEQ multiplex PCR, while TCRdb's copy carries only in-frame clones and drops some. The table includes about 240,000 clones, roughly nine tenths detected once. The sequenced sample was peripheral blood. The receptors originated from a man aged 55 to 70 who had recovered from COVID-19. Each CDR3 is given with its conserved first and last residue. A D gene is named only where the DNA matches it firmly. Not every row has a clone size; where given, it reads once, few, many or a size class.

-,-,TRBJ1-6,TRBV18,CASSPPPLGHPAHSPLHF,TGTGCCAGCTCACCACCGCCGCTCGGACACCCTGCCCATTCACCCCTCCACTTT
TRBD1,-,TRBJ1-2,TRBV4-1,CASRQGQLYGYTF,TGCGCCAGCAGGCAGGGACAGCTCTATGGCTACACCTTC
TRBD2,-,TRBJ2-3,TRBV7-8,CASSLRGGGTDTQYF,TGTGCCAGCAGCTTACGGGGGGGAGGGACAGATACGCAGTATTTT
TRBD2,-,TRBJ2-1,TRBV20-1,CSASIGLAHLDEQFF,TGCAGTGCTAGTATAGGACTAGCGCATCTGGATGAGCAGTTCTTC
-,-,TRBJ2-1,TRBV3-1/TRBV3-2,CASSQGRRGGGVEQFF,TGTGCCAGCAGCCAGGGTCGACGGGGAGGCGGCGTTGAGCAGTTCTTC
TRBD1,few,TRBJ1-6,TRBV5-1,CASSLDPGGDGSPLHF,TGCGCCAGCAGCTTAGATCCAGGGGGCGATGGTTCACCCCTCCACTTT
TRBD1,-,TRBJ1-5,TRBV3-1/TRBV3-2,CASSQGVTGSQPQHF,TGTGCCAGCAGCCAAGGTGTGACAGGGAGTCAGCCCCAGCATTTT
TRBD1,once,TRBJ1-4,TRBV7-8,CASGYLRGQGPEKLFF,TGTGCCAGCGGGTATTTGCGGGGACAGGGACCTGAAAAACTGTTTTTT
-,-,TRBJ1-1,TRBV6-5,CASSPIRGARTEAFF,TGTGCCAGCAGCCCCATACGGGGGGCGCGGACTGAAGCTTTCTTT
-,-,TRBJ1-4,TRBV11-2,CASSFRRQGRATNEKLFF,TGTGCCAGCAGCTTCCGCCGGCAGGGAAGAGCAACTAATGAAAAACTGTTTTTT
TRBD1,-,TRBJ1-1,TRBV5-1,CASSTYGGQGANTEAFF,TGCGCCAGCAGCACCTACGGCGGACAGGGGGCGAACACTGAAGCTTTCTTT
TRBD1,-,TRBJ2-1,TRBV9,CASSAQGASYNEQFF,TGTGCCAGCAGCGCACAGGGGGCATCCTACAATGAGCAGTTCTTC
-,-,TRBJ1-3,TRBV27,CASSPPGGNTIYF,TGTGCCAGCAGTCCGCCGGGGGGAAACACCATATATTTT
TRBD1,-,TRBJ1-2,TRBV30,CAFRTGTNYGYTF,TGTGCCTTTCGGACAGGGACTAACTATGGCTACACCTTC
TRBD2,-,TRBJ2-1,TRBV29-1,CSAITGGTYNEQFF,TGCAGCGCCATTACGGGGGGAACTTACAATGAGCAGTTCTTC
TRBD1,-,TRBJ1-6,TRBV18,CASSLSGTADSPLHF,TGTGCCAGCTCGCTATCCGGGACAGCGGATTCACCCCTCCACTTT
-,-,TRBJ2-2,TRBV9,CASRTSVAVGELFF,TGTGCCAGCAGGACGTCCGTGGCGGTCGGGGAGCTGTTTTTT
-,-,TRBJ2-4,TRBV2,CASSREKVAKNIQYF,TGTGCCAGCAGTCGGGAAAAGGTAGCCAAAAACATTCAGTACTTC
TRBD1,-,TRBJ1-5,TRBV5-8,CASRMGQGRVDQPQHF,TGTGCCAGCAGAATGGGACAGGGCCGGGTGGATCAGCCCCAGCATTTT
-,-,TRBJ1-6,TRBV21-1,CASSTRAIPRYNSPLHF,TGTGCCAGCAGCACTCGCGCGATCCCCAGGTATAATTCACCCCTCCACTTT
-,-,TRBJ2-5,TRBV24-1,CATSDSGRSVWTQYF,TGTGCCACCAGTGATTCTGGGCGTTCAGTGTGGACCCAGTACTTC
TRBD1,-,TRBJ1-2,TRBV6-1,CASSVIQGAYNYGYTF,TGTGCCAGCAGTGTAATACAGGGGGCCTATAACTATGGCTACACCTTC
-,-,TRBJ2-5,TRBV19,CASNPAAGQETQYF,TGTGCCAGTAACCCCGCCGCGGGACAAGAGACCCAGTACTTC
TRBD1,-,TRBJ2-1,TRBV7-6,CASSSRDRGINEQFF,TGTGCCAGCAGCAGCCGGGACAGGGGAATCAATGAGCAGTTCTTC
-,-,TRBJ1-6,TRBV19,CASRPGYNSPLHF,TGTGCCAGTAGACCGGGATATAATTCACCCCTCCACTTT
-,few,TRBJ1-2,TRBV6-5,CASRTRGVLGYTF,TGTGCCAGCAGAACCAGGGGAGTCCTTGGCTACACCTTC
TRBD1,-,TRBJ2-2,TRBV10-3,CAIRGDRVNTGELFF,TGTGCCATCAGGGGAGACAGGGTGAATACCGGGGAGCTGTTTTTT
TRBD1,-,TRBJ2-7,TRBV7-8,CASSQDRGDSEQYF,TGTGCCAGCAGTCAAGACAGGGGGGATAGCGAGCAGTACTTC
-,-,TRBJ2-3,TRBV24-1,CATSDPIGGTDTQYF,TGTGCCACCAGTGACCCGATAGGGGGCACAGATACGCAGTATTTT
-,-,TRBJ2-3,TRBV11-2,CASSLRGADTDTQYF,TGTGCCAGCAGCCTCCGGGGTGCGGACACAGATACGCAGTATTTT
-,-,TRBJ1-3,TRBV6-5,CASSSHIISGNTIYF,TGTGCCAGCAGTTCACATATTATCTCTGGAAACACCATATATTTT
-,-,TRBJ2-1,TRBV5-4,CASSFGGSSYNEQFF,TGTGCCAGCAGCTTCGGGGGTAGCTCCTACAATGAGCAGTTCTTC
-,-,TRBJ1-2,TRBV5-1,CASSLLSPGFDYGYTF,TGCGCCAGCAGCTTGTTGTCCCCAGGGTTTGACTATGGCTACACCTTC
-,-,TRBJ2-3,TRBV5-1,CASSLGPGADTQYF,TGCGCCAGCAGCCTCGGCCCAGGTGCAGATACGCAGTATTTT
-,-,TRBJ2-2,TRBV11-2,CASSAYTRVPGELFF,TGTGCCAGCTCAGCTTATACCAGGGTTCCCGGGGAGCTGTTTTTT
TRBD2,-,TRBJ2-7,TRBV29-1,CSVDAPGGRTYEQYF,TGCAGCGTGGATGCGCCGGGGGGACGTACCTACGAGCAGTACTTC
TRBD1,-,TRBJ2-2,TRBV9,CASSWAGGSRELFF,TGTGCCAGCAGCTGGGCAGGGGGCTCCCGGGAGCTGTTTTTT
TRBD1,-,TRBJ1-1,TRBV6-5,CASSSRTGGKTEAFF,TGTGCCAGCAGTTCACGGACAGGGGGGAAGACTGAAGCTTTCTTT
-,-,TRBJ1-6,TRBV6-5,CASLRTENSPLHF,TGTGCCAGCTTGCGGACAGAAAATTCACCCCTCCACTTT
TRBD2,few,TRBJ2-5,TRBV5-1,CASSLVGGRMETQYF,TGCGCCAGCAGCTTGGTAGGCGGGAGGATGGAGACCCAGTACTTC
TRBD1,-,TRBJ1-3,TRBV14,CASSASRGHTIYF,TGTGCCAGCAGCGCTTCCAGGGGGCACACCATATATTTT
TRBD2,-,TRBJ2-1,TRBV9,CASSAGGRGGLIDNEQFF,TGTGCCAGCAGCGCTGGAGGGCGGGGGGGCCTAATCGACAATGAGCAGTTCTTC
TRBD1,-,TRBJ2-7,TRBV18,CASSSTGQGVGEQYF,TGTGCCAGCTCAAGTACGGGACAGGGAGTAGGAGAGCAGTACTTC
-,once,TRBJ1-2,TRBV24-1,CATSALGGYTF,TGTGCCACCAGTGCCCTGGGCGGCTACACCTTC
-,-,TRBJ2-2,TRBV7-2,CASSPRGTGELFF,TGTGCCAGCAGCCCCAGGGGCACCGGGGAGCTGTTTTTT
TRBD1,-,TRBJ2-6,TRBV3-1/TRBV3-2,CASRPSGGAAGANVLTF,TGTGCCAGCAGACCCTCAGGGGGCGCCGCTGGGGCCAACGTCCTGACTTTC
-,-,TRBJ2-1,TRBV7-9,CASSLLGRHNEQFF,TGTGCCAGCAGCTTGTTAGGGAGGCACAATGAGCAGTTCTTC
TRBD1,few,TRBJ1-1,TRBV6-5,CASSYSTGGTEAFF,TGTGCCAGCAGTTACTCGACAGGGGGAACTGAAGCTTTCTTT
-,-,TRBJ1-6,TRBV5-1,CASSLQQGSNSPLHF,TGCGCCAGCAGCTTGCAACAGGGATCGAATTCACCCCTCCACTTT
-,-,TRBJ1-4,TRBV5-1,CASMRGNSATNEKLFF,TGCGCCAGCATGCGGGGGAATTCCGCAACTAATGAAAAACTGTTTTTT
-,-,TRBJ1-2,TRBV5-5,CASSPGPEPDVYGYTF,TGTGCCAGCAGCCCGGGTCCGGAACCTGATGTCTATGGCTACACCTTC
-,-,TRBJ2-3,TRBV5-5,CASSPRVSGTDTQYF,TGTGCCAGCAGCCCCCGGGTCTCGGGGACAGATACGCAGTATTTT
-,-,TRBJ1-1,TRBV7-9,CASSPRESVFPMNTEAFF,TGTGCCAGCAGCCCCAGGGAAAGCGTGTTCCCCATGAACACTGAAGCTTTCTTT
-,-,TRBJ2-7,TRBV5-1,CASSWGKSGHGSYEQYF,TGCGCCAGCAGCTGGGGGAAATCGGGACACGGATCCTACGAGCAGTACTTC
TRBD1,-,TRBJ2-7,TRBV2,CASRAGQGSYEQYF,TGTGCCAGCAGGGCGGGACAGGGATCCTACGAGCAGTACTTC
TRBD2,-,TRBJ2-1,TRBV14,CASSQDPGLAARYNEQFF,TGTGCCAGCAGCCAAGATCCTGGACTAGCGGCCCGATACAATGAGCAGTTCTTC
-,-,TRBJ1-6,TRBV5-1,CASSLSGARGDSPLHF,TGCGCCAGCAGCTTGAGTGGGGCTAGGGGTGATTCACCCCTCCACTTT
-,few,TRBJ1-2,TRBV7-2,CARGGSWGYTF,TGTGCCAGGGGGGGATCTTGGGGCTACACCTTC
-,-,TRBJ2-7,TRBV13,CASSLGFREQYF,TGTGCCAGCAGCTTAGGTTTCCGCGAGCAGTACTTC
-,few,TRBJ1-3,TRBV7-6,CASSLLTGFGNTIYF,TGTGCCAGCAGCTTATTAACGGGGTTTGGAAACACCATATATTTT